This T cell receptor (beta chain) was recorded in a study of blood T cell repertoires in COVID-19. This CDR3 spans 15 amino acids. V gave up 0 bases and J gave up 5 bases, with 13 bases separating them. Germline CDR1 and CDR2: KGHDR and SFDVKD. In the source study's methods: Cell counts per sample came from amplifying reference gene primers. Assay used: immunoSEQ multiplex PCR; TCRdb lists only in-frame clones, some missing. For V, J and clone size, that table is used; D and trimming come from the DNA. The repertoire holds around 40,000 clones, with 85% to 90% as singletons. The origin of this receptor is a human donor in a cohort sampled during active COVID-19. The chain employs TRBV24-1 and TRBJ2-7; a possible D gene is TRBD2 (5 bases). Sequences were obtained from peripheral blood. The CDR3 spells CATSDLQSRGNEQYF. The CDR3, as DNA: TGTGCCACCAGTGATTTGCAATCCCGAGGGAACGAGCAGTACTTC.